The next 4 T cell receptor beta chains were all read from a single sample in a study of blood T cell repertoires in COVID-19. The table came from immunoSEQ multiplex PCR; TCRdb's copy has only in-frame clones and leaves some out. The sample includes about 50,000 clones, approximately 89% of them seen just once. The source material was peripheral blood. The receptors shown here come from a man in his fifties or sixties with acute or convalescent COVID-19.

This clone was observed once. This chain connects TRBV19 to TRBJ1-5; D might be TRBD1 (6 bases). The V end was cut by 9 bases, the J end by 2 bases, with 11 bases between. Germline V lookup: CDR1 LNHDA, CDR2 SQIVND (reference sequence). There are 13 residues in the CDR3. The CDR3 coding sequence is TGTGCCAGCAGGGGAGAAGGCAATCAGCCCCAGCATTTT. Protein product: CASRGEGNQPQHF.

The rearrangement uses TRBV29-1 and TRBJ2-6; possible D gene TRBD1, 5 bases. The CDR3 loop spans 13 amino acids. Deletions cut 4 bases from V and 4 bases from J, with 8 bases between. The germline V gene has CDR1 SQVTM and CDR2 ANQGSEA. The CDR3 sequence is CSVGQRGANVLTF. The CDR3 DNA follows: TGCAGCGTTGGACAGCGAGGGGCCAACGTCCTGACTTTC.

The V gene is TRBV11-2, the J gene TRBJ1-3; D gene unclear. V lost 0 bases and J 4 bases, leaving 7 bases between the germline ends. The CDR3 length is 14 residues. CDR1 and CDR2 from the germline V gene are SGHAT and FQNNGV. CDR3 DNA sequence: TGTGCCAGCAGCTTAGAAGGAGGGGGAAACACCATATATTTT. Translation gives CASSLEGGGNTIYF.

This chain uses TRBV3-1 (or the pseudogene TRBV3-2) with TRBJ2-5; TRBD2 aligns across 8 bases. This CDR3 is 14 amino acids long. Per the germline V gene, CDR1 is LGHDT and CDR2 is YNNKEL (reference sequence). The trim removed 3 bases at V and 2 bases at J, leaving 2 bases unmatched. CDR3: CASSHLAGQETQYF. In DNA, the CDR3 is TGTGCCAGCAGCCACTTAGCGGGGCAAGAGACCCAGTACTTC.